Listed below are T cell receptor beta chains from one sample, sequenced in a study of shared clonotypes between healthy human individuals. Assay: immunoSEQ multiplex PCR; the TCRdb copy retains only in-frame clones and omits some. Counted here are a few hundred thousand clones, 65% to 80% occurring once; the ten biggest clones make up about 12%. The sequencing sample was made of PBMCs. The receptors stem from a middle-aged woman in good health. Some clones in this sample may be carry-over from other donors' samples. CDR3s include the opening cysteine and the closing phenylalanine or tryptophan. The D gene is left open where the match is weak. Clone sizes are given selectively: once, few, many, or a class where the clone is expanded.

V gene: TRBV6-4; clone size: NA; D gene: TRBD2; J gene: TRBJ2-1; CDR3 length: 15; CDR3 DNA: TGTGCCAGCAGGAAAGGGCTAGCGGGGGACAATGAGCAGTTCTTC; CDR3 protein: CASRKGLAGDNEQFF
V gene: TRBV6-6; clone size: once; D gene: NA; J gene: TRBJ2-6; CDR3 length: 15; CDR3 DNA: TGTGCCAGCAGTTACTCTCTGACTGGGGCCAACGTCCTGACTTTC; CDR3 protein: CASSYSLTGANVLTF
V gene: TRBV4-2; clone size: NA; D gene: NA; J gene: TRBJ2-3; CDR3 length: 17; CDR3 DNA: TGTGCCAGCAGCCCATGGGGTAGTGCGGGAAGCACAGATACGCAGTATTTT; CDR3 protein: CASSPWGSAGSTDTQYF
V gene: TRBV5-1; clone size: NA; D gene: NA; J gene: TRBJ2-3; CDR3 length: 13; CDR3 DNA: TGCGCCAGCAGCACAGGGTCCACAGATACGCAGTATTTT; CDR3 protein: CASSTGSTDTQYF
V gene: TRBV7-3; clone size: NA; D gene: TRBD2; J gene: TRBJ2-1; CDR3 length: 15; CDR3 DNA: TGTGCCAGCAGCACAAGGGCGGGAGCGGGCAATGAGCAGTTCTTC; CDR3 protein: CASSTRAGAGNEQFF
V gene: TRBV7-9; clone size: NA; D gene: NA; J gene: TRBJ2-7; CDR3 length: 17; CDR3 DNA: TGTGCCAGCAGCCCCCCCGGCGTAGGGCCAAAAGTCTACGAGCAGTACTTC; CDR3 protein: CASSPPGVGPKVYEQYF
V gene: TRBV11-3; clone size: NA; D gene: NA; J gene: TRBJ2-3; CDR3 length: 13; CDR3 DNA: TGTGCCAGCAGCTTCAGAGGCACAGATACGCAGTATTTT; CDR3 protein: CASSFRGTDTQYF
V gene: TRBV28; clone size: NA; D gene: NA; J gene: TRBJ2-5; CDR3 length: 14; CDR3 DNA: TGTGCCAGCAGTCCCGGGGGCCCGGTGGAAACCCAGTACTTC; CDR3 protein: CASSPGGPVETQYF
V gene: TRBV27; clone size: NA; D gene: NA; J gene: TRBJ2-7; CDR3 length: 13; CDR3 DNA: TGTGCCAGCAGACCAGGATTTTCCTACGAGCAGTACTTC; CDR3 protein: CASRPGFSYEQYF
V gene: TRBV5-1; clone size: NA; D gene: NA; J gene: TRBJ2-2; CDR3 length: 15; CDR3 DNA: TGCGCCAGCAGCTTACGGACGCAGGAAGCCGGGGAGCTGTTTTTT; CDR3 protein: CASSLRTQEAGELFF
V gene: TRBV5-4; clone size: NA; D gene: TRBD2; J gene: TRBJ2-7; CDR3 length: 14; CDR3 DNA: TGTGCCAGCAGCTCCGCGGGGGTGGCCTACGAGCAGTACTTC; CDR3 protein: CASSSAGVAYEQYF
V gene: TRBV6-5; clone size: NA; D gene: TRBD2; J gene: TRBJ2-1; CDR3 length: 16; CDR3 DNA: TGTGCCAGCAGTTACACCCGACTAGCGGGAGCCCATGAGCAGTTCTTC; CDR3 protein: CASSYTRLAGAHEQFF
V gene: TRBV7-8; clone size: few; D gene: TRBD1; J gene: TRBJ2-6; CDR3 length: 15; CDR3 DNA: TGTGCCAGCAGCCTCGGACAGGCTGGGGCCAACGTCCTGACTTTC; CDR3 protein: CASSLGQAGANVLTF
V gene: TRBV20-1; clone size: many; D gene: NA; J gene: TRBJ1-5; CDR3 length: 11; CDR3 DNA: TGCAGTGCTAGTGGGAATCAGCCCCAGCATTTT; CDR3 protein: CSASGNQPQHF
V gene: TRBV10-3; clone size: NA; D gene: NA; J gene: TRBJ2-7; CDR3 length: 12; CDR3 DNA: TGTGCCATCAGGGTAAAGGACTACGAGCAGTACTTC; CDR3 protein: CAIRVKDYEQYF
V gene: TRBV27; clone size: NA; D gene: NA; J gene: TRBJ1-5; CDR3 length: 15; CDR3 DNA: TGTGCCAGCAGTTTATCCCACCGGGGGCGGCAGCCCCAGCATTTT; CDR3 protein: CASSLSHRGRQPQHF
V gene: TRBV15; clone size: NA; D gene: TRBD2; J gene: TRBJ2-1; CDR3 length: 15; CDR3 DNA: TGTGCCACCAGCAGAACTAGCGCGACCAACAATGAGCAGTTCTTC; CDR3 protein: CATSRTSATNNEQFF
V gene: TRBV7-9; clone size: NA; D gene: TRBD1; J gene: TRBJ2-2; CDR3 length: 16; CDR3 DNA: TGTGCCAGCAGCTTTACGACAGGGTCTACCACCGGGGAGCTGTTTTTT; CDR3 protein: CASSFTTGSTTGELFF
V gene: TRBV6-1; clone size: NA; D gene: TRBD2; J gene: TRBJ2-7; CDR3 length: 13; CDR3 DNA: TGTGCCAGCCGGACTAGCGGATCCTACGAGCAGTACTTC; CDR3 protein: CASRTSGSYEQYF
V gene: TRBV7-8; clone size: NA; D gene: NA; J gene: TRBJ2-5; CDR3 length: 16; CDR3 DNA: TGTGCCAGCAGCCCCAGCGGACCAAATAACAAGGAGACCCAGTACTTC; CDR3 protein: CASSPSGPNNKETQYF
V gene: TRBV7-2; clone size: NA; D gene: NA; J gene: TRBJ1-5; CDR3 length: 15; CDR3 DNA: TGTGCCAGCAGCTTAGGTGGGCAGGGTTATCAGCCCCAGCATTTT; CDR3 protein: CASSLGGQGYQPQHF
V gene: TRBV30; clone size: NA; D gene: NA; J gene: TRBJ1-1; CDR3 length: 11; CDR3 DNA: TGTGCCAGACGGATGAACACTGAAGCTTTCTTT; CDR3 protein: CARRMNTEAFF
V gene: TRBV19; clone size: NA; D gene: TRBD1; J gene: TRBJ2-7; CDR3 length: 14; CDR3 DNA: TGTGCCAGTAGTCACTCCGGGACAGGGGTCGAGCAGTACTTC; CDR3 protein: CASSHSGTGVEQYF
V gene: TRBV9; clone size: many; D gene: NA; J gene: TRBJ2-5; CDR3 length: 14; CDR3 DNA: TGTGCCAGCAGCTCCTCGGGGCGCGGAGAGACCCAGTACTTC; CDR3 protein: CASSSSGRGETQYF
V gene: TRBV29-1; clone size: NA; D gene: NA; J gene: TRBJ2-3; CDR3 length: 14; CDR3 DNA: TGCAGCGTTGAACCCCCCGGGAGCGCAGATACGCAGTATTTT; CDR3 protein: CSVEPPGSADTQYF
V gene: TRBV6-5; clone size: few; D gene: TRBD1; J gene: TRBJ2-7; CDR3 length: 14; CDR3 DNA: TGTGCCAGCAGAAGGGGACAGGGGGCCTACGAGCAGTACTTC; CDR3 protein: CASRRGQGAYEQYF
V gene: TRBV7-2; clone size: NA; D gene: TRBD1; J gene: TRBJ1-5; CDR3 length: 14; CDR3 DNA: TGTGCCAGCAGCCACGGGACAGGGGGCAGGCCCCAGCATTTT; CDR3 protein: CASSHGTGGRPQHF
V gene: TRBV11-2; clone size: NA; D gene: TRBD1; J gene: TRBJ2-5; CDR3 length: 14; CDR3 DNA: TGTGCCAGCAGCGCCCAGACAGGGGACGAGACCCAGTACTTC; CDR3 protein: CASSAQTGDETQYF
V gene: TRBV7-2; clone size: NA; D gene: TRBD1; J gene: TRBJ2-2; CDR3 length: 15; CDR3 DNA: TGTGCCAGCAGCCTGACAGGGGGCGTGACCGGGGAGCTGTTTTTT; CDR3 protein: CASSLTGGVTGELFF
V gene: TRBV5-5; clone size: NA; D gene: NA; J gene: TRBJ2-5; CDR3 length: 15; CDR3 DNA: TGTGCCAGCAGCTTTCGGGTTGCCGGTCAAGAGACCCAGTACTTC; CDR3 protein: CASSFRVAGQETQYF
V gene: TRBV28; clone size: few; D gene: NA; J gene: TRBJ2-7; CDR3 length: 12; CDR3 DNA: TGTGCCAGCAGTTTGAGAAACTACGAGCAGTACTTC; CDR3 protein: CASSLRNYEQYF
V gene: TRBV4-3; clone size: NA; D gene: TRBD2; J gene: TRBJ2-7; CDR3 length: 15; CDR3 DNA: TGCGCCAGCAGCCAGGCGACTAGCGCTCCCTACGAGCAGTACTTC; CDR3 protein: CASSQATSAPYEQYF
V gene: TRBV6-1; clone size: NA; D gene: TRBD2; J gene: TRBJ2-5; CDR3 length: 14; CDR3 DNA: TGTGCCAGCAGGTGGGCTAGCGGCCAAGAGACCCAGTACTTC; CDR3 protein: CASRWASGQETQYF
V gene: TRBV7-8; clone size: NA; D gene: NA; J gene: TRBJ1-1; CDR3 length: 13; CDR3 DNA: TGTGCCAGCAGCTTAGGTCGGGGGGTTGAAGCTTTCTTT; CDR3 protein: CASSLGRGVEAFF
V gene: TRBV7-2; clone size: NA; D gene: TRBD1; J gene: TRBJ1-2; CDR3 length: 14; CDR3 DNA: TGTGCCAGCAGCTTAAGTCAGGGGGAAGATGGCTACACCTTC; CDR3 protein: CASSLSQGEDGYTF
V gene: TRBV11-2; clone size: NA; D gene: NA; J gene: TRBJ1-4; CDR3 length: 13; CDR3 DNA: TGTGCCAGCAGCTCGCTGACAGTGGGGAAACTGTTTTTT; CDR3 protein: CASSSLTVGKLFF
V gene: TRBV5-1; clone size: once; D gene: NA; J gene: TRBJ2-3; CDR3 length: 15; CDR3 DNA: TGCGCCAGCAGCCCCCGGGCGGGAAGCACAGATACGCAGTATTTT; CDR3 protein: CASSPRAGSTDTQYF
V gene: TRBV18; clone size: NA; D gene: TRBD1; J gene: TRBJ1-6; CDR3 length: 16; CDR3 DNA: TGTGCCAGCTCACCACCCTCGACAGGGAGATTTTCACCCCTCCACTTT; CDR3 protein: CASSPPSTGRFSPLHF
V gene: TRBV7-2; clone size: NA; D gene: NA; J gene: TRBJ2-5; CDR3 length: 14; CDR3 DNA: TGTGCCAGCAGCTTAGCAGGTTTGCAAGAGACCCAGTACTTC; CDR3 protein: CASSLAGLQETQYF